This T cell receptor (beta chain) was recovered during a study of OX40 agonist ivuxolimab in advanced cancers. Overall study findings and caveats: Relatively little clonal expansion, among the lowest observed, appeared in partial responders at 0.1-3.0 mg/kg.

Losses at the gene ends were 7 bases for V and 2 bases for J; bases not matched to a gene: 10. This CDR3 region has 15 residues. Germline V gene sequence: CDR1 SNHLY, CDR2 FYNNEI. The protocol was immunoSEQ multiplex PCR, while the TCRdb copy is restricted to in-frame clones and leaves out a portion. The table shows about 120,000 clones, with approximately 89% occurring only once. On this clone itself: Its antigen remains unidentified.

This clonotype was obtained from an adult with an advanced solid tumor such as melanoma, head and neck, liver or kidney cancer. Sequencing used CD4+ or CD8+ T cells sorted from blood, obtained in a trial of the OX40 agonist ivuxolimab. The chain has TRBV2 and TRBJ1-1; 7 nucleotides match TRBD1. CDR3 amino acids: CASTPDRVRNTEAFF. In DNA form, the CDR3 reads TGTGCCAGCACCCCCGACAGGGTAAGAAACACTGAAGCTTTCTTT.